This record covers a single T cell receptor beta chain. The sample comes from a study of blood T cell repertoires in COVID-19. Clones were read by immunoSEQ multiplex PCR, and TCRdb kept only the in-frame ones, dropping some. Among just under 90,000 clones listed, around 89% were seen once. The CDR3 has 17 amino acids. Per the germline V gene, CDR1 is SGHRS and CDR2 is YFSETQ. Unmatched junction bases numbered 16, after V lost 3 bases and J lost 8 bases. The TCR sequence derives from a man between 60 and 75 years old with acute or convalescent COVID-19. The sample was peripheral blood. The rearrangement links TRBV5-1 to TRBJ2-1, with 8 nucleotides matching TRBD2. The CDR3 loop is CASSYSNLGRASDEQFF. The CDR3 coding sequence is TGCGCCAGCAGCTACTCTAACCTCGGGAGGGCCTCGGATGAGCAGTTCTTC. The full variable domain, rest sourced from reference TRBV5-1 and TRBJ2-1, is KAGVTQTPRYLIKTRGQQVTLSCSPISGHRSVSWYQQTPGQGLQFLFEYFSETQRNKGNFPGRFSGRQFSNSRSEMNVSTLELGDSALYLCASSYSNLGRASDEQFFGPGTRLTVL.